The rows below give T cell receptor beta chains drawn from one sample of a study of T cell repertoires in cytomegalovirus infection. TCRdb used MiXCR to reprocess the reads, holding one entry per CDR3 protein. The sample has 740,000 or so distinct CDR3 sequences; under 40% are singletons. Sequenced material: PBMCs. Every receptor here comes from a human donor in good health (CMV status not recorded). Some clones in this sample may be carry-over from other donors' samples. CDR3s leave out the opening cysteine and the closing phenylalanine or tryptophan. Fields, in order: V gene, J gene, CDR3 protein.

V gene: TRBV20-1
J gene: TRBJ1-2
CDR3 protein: SAREPGRANYGYT

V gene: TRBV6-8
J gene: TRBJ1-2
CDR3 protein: ASSLRQGHGYT

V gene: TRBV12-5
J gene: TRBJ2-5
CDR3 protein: ASHGGEETQY

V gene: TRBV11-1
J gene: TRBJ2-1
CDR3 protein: ASSPIAGTSNEQF

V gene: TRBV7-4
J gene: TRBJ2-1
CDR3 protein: ASSAPLGSSYNEQF

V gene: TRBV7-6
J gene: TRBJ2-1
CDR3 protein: ASSPGQGAWNEQF

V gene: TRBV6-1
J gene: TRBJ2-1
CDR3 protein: ASSGAAGASNEQF

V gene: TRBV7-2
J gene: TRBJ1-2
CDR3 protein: ASSLGTGIT

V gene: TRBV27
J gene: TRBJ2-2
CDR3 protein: ASTPLGQGNTGELF

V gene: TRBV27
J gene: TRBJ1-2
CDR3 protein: ASSQGAGVGYT

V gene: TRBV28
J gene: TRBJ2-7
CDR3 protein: ASRARTSGRVREQY

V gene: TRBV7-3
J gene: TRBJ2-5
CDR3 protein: ASSARPGRRGTQY

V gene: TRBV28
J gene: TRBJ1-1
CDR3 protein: ASSLLFRNTEAF

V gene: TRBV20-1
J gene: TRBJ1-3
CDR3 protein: SARDIKTGNTIY

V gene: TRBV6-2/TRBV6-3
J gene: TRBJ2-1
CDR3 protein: ASLDRTKGPREQL

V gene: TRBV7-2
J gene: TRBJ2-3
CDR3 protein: ASSLNPAGNTQY

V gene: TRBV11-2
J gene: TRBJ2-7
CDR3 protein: ASTRAHAKGEQY

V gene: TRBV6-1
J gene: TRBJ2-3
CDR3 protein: ASSPIGQGGSDTQY

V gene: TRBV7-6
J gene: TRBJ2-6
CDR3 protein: ASSSRSSGANVLT

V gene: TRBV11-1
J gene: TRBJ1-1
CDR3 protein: ASSGKRGAYTEAF

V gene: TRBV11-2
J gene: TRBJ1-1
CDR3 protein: ASSLSGAGYTEAF

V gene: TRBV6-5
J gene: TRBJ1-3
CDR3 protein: ASSRGKGITIY

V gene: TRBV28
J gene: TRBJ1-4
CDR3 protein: ASSFQGSEKLF

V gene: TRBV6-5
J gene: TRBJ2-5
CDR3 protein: ASSYNLNVQTSGSGETQY

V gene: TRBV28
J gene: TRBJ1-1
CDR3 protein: ASSLSPGSPRNTEAF

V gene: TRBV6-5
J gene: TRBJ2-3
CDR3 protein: ASSRRQGTQY

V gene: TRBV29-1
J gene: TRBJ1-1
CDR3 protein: SVEEVGGCNTESF

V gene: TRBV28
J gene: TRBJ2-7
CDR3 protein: ASSLSLTGYEQY

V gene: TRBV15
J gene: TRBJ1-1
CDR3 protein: ATSRVAGGNTEAF

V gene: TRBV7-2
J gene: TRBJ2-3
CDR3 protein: ASSQTSLRTDTQY

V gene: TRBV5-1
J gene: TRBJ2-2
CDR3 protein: ASTNSGELF

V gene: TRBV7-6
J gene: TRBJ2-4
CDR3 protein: ASSPDPGGNIQY

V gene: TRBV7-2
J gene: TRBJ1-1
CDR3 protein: ASRKNTEAF

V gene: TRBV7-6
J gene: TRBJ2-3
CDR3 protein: ASSPPLAGRDTQY

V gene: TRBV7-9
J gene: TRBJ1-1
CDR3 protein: ASSLPRTGTEAF

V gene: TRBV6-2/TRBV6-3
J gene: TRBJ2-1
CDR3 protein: ASRPTALNDQF

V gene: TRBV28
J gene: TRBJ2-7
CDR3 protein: ASSFLYDVVPAYEQY